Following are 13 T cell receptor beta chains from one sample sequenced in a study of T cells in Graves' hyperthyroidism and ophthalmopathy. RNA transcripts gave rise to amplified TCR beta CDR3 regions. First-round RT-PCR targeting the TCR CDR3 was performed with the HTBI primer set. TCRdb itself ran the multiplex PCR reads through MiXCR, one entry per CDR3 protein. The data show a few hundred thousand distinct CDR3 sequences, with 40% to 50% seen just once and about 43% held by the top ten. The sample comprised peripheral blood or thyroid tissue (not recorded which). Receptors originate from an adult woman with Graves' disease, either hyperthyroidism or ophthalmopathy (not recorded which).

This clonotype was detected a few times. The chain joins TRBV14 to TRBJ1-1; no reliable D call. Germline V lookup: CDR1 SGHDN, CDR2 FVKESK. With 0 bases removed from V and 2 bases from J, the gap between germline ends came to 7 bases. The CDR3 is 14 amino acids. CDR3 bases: TGTGCCAGCAGCCAAGAGCGGGGAAACACTGAAGCTTTCTTT. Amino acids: CASSQERGNTEAFF. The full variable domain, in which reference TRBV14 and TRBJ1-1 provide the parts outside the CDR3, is EAGVTQFPSHSVIEKGQTVTLRCDPISGHDNLYWYRRVMGKEIKFLLHFVKESKQDESGMPNNRFLAERTGGTYSTLKVQPAELEDSGVYFCASSQERGNTEAFFGQGTRLTVV.

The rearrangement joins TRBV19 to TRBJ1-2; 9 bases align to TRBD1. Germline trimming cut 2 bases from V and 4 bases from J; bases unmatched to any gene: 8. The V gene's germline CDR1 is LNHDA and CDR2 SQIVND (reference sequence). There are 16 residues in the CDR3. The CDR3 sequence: CASSIRQGVVGYGYTF. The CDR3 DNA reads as TGTGCCAGTAGTATACGACAGGGGGTTGTCGGCTATGGCTACACCTTC.

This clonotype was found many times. In nucleotides, the CDR3 is TGCAGCGTTGAAGAAGGGGTTGGGACCCAGTACTTC. Translation: CSVEEGVGTQYF. J is TRBJ2-5 and V is TRBV29-1; weak D call: TRBD1 (5 bases). Germline CDR1 reads SQVTM; CDR2 reads ANQGSEA. CDR3 length equals 12 residues. V lost 0 bases and J lost 7, with 9 bases in between.

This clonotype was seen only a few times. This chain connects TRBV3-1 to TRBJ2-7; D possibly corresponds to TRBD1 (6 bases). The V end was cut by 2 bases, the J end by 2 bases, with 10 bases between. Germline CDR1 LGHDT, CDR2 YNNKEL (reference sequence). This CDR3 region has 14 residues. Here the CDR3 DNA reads TGTGCCAGCAGCCAATACACAGGGCCCTACGAGCAGTACTTC. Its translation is CASSQYTGPYEQYF.

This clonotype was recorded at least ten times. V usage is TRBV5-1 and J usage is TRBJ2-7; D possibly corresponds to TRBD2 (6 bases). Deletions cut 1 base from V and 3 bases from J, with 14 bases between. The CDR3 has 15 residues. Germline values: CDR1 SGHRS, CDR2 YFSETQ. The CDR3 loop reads CASSLSGVGLYEQYF. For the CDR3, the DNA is TGCGCCAGCAGCTTGTCGGGGGTGGGTCTCTACGAGCAGTACTTC.

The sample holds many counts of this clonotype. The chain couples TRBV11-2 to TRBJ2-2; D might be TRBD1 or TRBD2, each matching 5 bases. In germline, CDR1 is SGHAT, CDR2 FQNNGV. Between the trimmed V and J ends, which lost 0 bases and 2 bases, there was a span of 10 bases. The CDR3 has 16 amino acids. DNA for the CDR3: TGTGCCAGCAGCTTAGATTGGGACCAAAACACCGGGGAGCTGTTTTTT. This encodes CASSLDWDQNTGELFF.

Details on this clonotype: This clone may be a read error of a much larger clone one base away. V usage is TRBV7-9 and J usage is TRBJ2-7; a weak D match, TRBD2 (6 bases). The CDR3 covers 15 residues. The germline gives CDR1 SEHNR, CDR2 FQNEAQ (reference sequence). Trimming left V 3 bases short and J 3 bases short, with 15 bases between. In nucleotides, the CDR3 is TGTGCCAGCAGCTTTGGGTCAGGAGGGATCTACGAGCAGTACTTC. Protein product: CASSFGSGGIYEQYF.

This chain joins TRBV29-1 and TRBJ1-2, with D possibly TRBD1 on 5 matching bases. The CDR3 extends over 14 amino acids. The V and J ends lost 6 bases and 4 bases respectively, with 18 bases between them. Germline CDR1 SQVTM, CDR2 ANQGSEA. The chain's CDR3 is CSVVGLMGLYGYTF. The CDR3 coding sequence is TGCAGCGTCGTCGGGCTAATGGGACTCTATGGCTACACCTTC.

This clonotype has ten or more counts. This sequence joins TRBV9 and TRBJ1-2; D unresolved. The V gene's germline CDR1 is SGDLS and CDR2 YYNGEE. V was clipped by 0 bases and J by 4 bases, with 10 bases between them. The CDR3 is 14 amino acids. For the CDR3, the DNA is TGTGCCAGCAGCGTAGACCGGAGTTCCTATGGCTACACCTTC. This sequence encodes CASSVDRSSYGYTF.

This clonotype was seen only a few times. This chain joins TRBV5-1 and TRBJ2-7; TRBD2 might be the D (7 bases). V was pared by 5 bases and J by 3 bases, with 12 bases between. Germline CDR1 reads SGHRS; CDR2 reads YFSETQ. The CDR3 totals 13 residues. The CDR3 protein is CASRPGGGYEQYF. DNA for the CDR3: TGCGCCAGCAGACCGGGGGGCGGCTACGAGCAGTACTTC.

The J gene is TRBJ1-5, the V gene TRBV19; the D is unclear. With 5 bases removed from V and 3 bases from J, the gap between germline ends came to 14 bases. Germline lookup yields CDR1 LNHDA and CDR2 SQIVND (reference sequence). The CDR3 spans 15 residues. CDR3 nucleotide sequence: TGTGCCAGTAGTCTAAGACCACAGTACAATCAGCCCCAGCATTTT. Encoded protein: CASSLRPQYNQPQHF.

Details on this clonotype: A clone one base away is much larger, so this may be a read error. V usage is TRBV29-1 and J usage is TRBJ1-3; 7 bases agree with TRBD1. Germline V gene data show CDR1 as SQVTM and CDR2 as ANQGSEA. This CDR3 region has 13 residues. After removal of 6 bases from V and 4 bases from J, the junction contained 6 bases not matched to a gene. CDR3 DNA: TGCAGCGTCGATGACAGGGAGGGAAACACCATATATTTT. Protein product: CSVDDREGNTIYF. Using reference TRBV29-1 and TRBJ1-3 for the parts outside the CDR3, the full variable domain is SAVISQKPSRDICQRGTSLTIQCQVDSQVTMMFWYRQQPGQSLTLIATANQGSEATYESGFVIDKFPISRPNLTFSTLTVSNMSPEDSSIYLCSVDDREGNTIYFGEGSWLTVV.

The DNA of the CDR3 is TGTGCCAGCAGCCACACAGGGGTAGGAACTGAAGCTTTCTTT. Protein product: CASSHTGVGTEAFF. J is TRBJ1-1 and V is TRBV14, with 7 bases fitting TRBD1. Germline V lookup: CDR1 SGHDN, CDR2 FVKESK. This CDR3 is built from 14 residues. V dropped 3 bases and J dropped 5; count of bases not matched to a gene: 6. Full variable domain (missing parts from reference TRBV14 and TRBJ1-1): EAGVTQFPSHSVIEKGQTVTLRCDPISGHDNLYWYRRVMGKEIKFLLHFVKESKQDESGMPNNRFLAERTGGTYSTLKVQPAELEDSGVYFCASSHTGVGTEAFFGQGTRLTVV.